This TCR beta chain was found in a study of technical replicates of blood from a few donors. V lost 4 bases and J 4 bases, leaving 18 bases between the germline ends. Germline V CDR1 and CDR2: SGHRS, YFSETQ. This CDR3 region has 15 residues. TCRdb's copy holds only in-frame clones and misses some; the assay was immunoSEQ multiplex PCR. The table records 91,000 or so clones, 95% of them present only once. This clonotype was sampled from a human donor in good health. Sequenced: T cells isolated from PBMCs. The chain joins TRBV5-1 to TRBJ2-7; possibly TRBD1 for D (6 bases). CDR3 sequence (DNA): TGCGCCAGCAGCCAACCGGACAGAGAGGATTACGAGCAGTACTTC. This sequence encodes CASSQPDREDYEQYF.